The clone carrying this TCR beta chain was found a few times. Its antigen is undetermined. Other DNA sequences from this sample encode an identical CDR3 as well. This sample was taken from a study of beta chain features in type 1 diabetes. Study-level findings and limits: Compared with healthy donors, patients appeared to share more similar naive, central memory and regulatory TCRB repertoires. Insertions were fewer and deletions more numerous at VDJ junctions in type 1 diabetes patients. Within each of all four CD4+ subsets, Type 1 diabetes patients had TCRB CDR3s that were moderately but significantly shorter. PCR may have favored shorter templates equally in patients and controls.

Sequenced material consisted of expressed TCRB transcripts (all of the isolated RNA was reverse transcribed). Mean read depth for naive, central memory and regulatory T cell samples was some 3.8 million reads. Profiling relied on immunoSEQ multiplex PCR, and the TCRdb table lists in-frame clones only, not all of them. The data show roughly 730,000 clones, about an eighth seen once. The germline V and J ends were trimmed by 4 bases and 5 bases, with 12 bases remaining between them. Germline V gene sequence: CDR1 SGHRS, CDR2 YFSETQ. The CDR3 sequence is 13 residues long. The TCR was taken from a man in his late teens or twenties with type 1 diabetes. The material sequenced was naive CD4+ T cells from blood. The rearrangement joins TRBV5-1 to TRBJ1-1; D is undetermined. The CDR3 DNA sequence: TGCGCCAGCAGCCTAACGGGCGAGACTGAAGCTTTCTTT. Amino acids: CASSLTGETEAFF.